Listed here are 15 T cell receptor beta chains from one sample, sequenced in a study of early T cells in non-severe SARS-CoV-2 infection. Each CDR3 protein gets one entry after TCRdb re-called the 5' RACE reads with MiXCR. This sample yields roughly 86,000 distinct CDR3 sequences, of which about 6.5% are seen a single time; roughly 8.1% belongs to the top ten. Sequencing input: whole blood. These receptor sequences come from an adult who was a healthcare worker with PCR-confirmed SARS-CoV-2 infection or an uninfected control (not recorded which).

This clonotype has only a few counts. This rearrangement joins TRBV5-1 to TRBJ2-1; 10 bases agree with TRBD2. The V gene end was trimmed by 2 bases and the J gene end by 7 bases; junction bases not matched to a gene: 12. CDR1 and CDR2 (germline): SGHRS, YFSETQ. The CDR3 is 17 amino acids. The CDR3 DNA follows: TGCGCCAGCAGCTTCGGACTAGCGGCTTCTAGATATAATGAGCAGTTCTTC. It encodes CASSFGLAASRYNEQFF.

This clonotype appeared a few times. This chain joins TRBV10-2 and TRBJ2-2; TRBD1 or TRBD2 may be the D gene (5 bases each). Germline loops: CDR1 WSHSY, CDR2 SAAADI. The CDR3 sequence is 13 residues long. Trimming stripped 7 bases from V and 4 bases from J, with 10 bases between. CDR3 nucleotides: TGCGCCAGCACCTGGGACGGCACCGGGGAGCTGTTTTTT. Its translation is CASTWDGTGELFF.

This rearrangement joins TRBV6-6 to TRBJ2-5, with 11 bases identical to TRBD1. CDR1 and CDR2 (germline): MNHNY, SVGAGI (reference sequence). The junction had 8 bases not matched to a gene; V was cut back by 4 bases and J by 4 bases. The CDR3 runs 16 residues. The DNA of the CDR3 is TGTGCCAGCAGTTCCCGGGACAGGGGGACCGTAGAGACCCAGTACTTC. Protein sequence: CASSSRDRGTVETQYF.

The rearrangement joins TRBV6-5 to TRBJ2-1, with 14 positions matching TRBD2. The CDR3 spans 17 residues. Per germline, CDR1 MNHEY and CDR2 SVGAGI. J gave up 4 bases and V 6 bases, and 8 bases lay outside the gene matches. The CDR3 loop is CASRRPGLAGEYNEQFF. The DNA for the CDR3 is TGTGCCAGCAGGCGACCGGGACTAGCGGGGGAGTACAATGAGCAGTTCTTC.

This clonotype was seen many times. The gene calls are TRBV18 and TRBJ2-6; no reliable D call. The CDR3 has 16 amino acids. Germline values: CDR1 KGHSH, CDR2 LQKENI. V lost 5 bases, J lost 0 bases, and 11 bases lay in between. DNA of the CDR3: TGTGCCAGCTCAAGTAATCCCATCTCTGGGGCCAACGTCCTGACTTTC. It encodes CASSSNPISGANVLTF.

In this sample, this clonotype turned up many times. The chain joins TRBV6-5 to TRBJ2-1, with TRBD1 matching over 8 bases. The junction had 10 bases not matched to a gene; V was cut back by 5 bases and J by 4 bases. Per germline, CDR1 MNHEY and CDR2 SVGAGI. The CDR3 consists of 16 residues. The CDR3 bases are TGTGCCAGCAGTCCCAGGGGGACAGGAGAATACAATGAGCAGTTCTTC. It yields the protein CASSPRGTGEYNEQFF.

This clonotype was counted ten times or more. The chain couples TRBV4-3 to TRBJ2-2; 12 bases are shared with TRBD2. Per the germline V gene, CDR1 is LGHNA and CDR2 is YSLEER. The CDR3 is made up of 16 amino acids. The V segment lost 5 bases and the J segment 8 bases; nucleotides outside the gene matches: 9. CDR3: CASSNLAGGPRGELFF. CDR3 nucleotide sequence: TGCGCCAGCAGCAACCTAGCGGGAGGGCCGCGAGGGGAGCTGTTTTTT.

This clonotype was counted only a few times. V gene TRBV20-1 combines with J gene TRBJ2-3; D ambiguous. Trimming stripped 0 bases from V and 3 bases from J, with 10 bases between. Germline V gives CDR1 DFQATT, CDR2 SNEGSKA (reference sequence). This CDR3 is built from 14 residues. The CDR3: CSAREGIATDTQYF. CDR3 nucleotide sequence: TGCAGTGCTAGAGAGGGAATAGCTACAGATACGCAGTATTTT.

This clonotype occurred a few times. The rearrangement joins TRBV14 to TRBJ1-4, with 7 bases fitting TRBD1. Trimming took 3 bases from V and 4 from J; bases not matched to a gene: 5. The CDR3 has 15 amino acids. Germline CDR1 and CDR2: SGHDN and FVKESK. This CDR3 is CASSQKDRSNEKLFF. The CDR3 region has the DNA TGTGCCAGCAGCCAGAAGGACAGGAGTAATGAAAAACTGTTTTTT.

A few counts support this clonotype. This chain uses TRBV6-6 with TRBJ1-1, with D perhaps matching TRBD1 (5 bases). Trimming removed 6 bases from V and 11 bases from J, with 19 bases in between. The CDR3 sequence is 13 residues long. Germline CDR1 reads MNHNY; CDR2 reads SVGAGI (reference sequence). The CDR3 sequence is CASRSDTGRGAFF. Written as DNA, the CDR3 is TGTGCCAGCAGATCCGACACGGGTCGGGGGGCTTTCTTT.

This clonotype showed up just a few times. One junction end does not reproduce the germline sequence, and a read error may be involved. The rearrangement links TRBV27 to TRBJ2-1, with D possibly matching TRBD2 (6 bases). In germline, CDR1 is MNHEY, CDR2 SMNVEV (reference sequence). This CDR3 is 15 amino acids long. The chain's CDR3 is CASSLSRGVYNEQFF. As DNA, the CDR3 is TGTGCCAGCAGTCTATCCCGCGGGGTCTACAATGAGCAGTTCTTC.

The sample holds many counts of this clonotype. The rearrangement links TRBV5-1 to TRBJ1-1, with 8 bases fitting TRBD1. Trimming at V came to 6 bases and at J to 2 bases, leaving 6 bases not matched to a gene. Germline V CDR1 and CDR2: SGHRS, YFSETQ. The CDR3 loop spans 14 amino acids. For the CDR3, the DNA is TGCGCCAGCAATCGACAGGGGCCAAACACTGAAGCTTTCTTT. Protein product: CASNRQGPNTEAFF. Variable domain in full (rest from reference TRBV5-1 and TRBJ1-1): KAGVTQTPRYLIKTRGQQVTLSCSPISGHRSVSWYQQTPGQGLQFLFEYFSETQRNKGNFPGRFSGRQFSNSRSEMNVSTLELGDSALYLCASNRQGPNTEAFFGQGTRLTVV.

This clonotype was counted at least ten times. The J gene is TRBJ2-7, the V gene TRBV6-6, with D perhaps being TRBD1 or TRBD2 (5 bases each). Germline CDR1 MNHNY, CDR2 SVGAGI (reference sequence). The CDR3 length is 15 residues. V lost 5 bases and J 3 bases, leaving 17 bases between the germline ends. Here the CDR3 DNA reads TGTGCCAGCAGTCCCGGGACGGTTTATGGCTACGAGCAGTACTTC. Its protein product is CASSPGTVYGYEQYF.

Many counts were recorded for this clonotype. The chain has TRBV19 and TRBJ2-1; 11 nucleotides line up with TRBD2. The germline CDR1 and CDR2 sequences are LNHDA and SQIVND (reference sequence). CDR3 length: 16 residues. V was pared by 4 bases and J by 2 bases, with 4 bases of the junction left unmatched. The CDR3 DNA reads TGTGCCAGTAGTAAAGGGACTAGCGGAGCCTACAATGAGCAGTTCTTC. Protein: CASSKGTSGAYNEQFF.

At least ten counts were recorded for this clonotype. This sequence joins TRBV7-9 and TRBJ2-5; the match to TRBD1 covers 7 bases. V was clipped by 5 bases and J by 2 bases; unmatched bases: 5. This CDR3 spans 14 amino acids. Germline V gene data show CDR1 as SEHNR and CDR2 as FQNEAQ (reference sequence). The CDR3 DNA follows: TGTGCCAGCAGCCCGAAGGGACAGCAAGAGACCCAGTACTTC. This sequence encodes CASSPKGQQETQYF.